The TCR beta chain described here comes from a study of response to subunit inactivated influenza vaccine. Findings of the study overall: With each seasonal influenza vaccination, the authors suggested, few new T cells are recruited.

This clonotype has a count of ten or more. Its antigen remains unknown. TCRdb ran MiXCR on the RT-PCR reads and lists one entry per CDR3 protein. The top ten clones hold approximately 30% of a sample with fewer than 250,000 distinct CDR3 sequences, under 15% of them seen once. The CDR3 is 15 residues long. V gave up 5 bases and J gave up 7 bases; unmatched junction bases: 10. This TCR was sampled from a middle-aged man who received an inactivated influenza vaccine. This material consisted of CD8+ T cells sorted from PBMCs, taken approximately 5 days after vaccination. The chain employs TRBV12-3 or TRBV12-4 and TRBJ2-1; 8 bases are a match to TRBD1. CDR3 sequence: CASSSTPGGYNEQFF. The CDR3 nucleotides are TGTGCCAGCAGTAGTACCCCAGGGGGCTATAATGAGCAGTTCTTC.